In this sample, the clone carrying this TCR beta chain turned up many times. The antigen remains unidentified. TCRdb re-analysed the reads in MiXCR, keeping a single row per CDR3 protein. Among 150,000 or so distinct CDR3 sequences listed, roughly 6.5% were seen once. The data derive from a study of T cell repertoires in cytomegalovirus infection. As for the study in general: Public TCR beta signatures provided an indication of both CMV infection and a matching HLA type. Whole-study findings and limits: Dominant in the ex vivo response were TCR beta clonotypes restricted by HLA-C and specific for CMV. Individuals carrying CMV plus the relevant HLA were identified by cumulative frequency of public TCR beta families.

Sequenced sample: PBMCs. The receptor was isolated from a human donor in good health (CMV status not recorded). Some clones in this sample may be carry-over from other donors' samples.

The CDR3 region is CASSLGTGYNEQFF. For the CDR3, the DNA is TGTGCCAGCAGCTTAGGGACAGGGTACAATGAGCAGTTCTTC. This rearrangement joins TRBV7-8 to TRBJ2-1; 8 bases agree with TRBD1. V lost 1 base to trimming and J lost 4 bases; unmatched junction nucleotides: 0. The CDR3 spans 14 residues. Germline V lookup: CDR1 SGHVS, CDR2 FQNEAQ.